This TCR beta chain derives from a study of blood T cells in healthy people across ages. A sample-barcoded 5' primer and a J-beta primer mix were used in a second PCR of roughly 7 to 11 cycles. TCRdb independently ran MiXCR on the 5' RACE reads; one entry per CDR3 protein. The sample has 700,000 to 900,000 distinct CDR3 sequences; around 25% are singletons. In addition, the sample was reused for a study of T cells of mothers and their children. That source notes: The authors identified no persistent microchimeric T cell clones.

Sequenced input: blood. The source of this sequence is a boy younger than 18 in good health.

The CDR3 DNA reads as TGTGCCAGCAGTCCTTCAGCGGGGGGGGCGGAGCAGTTCTTC. This sequence encodes CASSPSAGGAEQFF. The chain is built from TRBV12-3 or TRBV12-4 and TRBJ2-5; TRBD2 aligns across 10 bases. The J call may be faulty, since TRBJ2-1 better matches the DNA end. This CDR3 comprises 14 residues.